Here is one T cell receptor (beta chain) with its context. Its antigen is unidentified. This entry comes from a study of response to subunit inactivated influenza vaccine. TCRdb passed the RT-PCR reads through MiXCR, listing each CDR3 protein once. The sample includes 150,000 to 200,000 distinct CDR3 sequences, 11% of them seen just once. The trim removed 0 bases at V and 4 bases at J, leaving 5 bases unmatched. Germline-derived CDR1 and CDR2 are DFQATT and SNEGSKA (reference sequence). This CDR3 has 16 residues. Whole-study findings and limits: Authors suggested each seasonal influenza vaccination recruits few new T cells.

The sequences come from non-naive T cells sorted from PBMCs, collected roughly 6 weeks after vaccination. This TCR derives from a man between 50 and 59 years old who received an inactivated influenza vaccine. V is TRBV20-1 and J is TRBJ2-3; 12 bases are a match to TRBD2. The CDR3 DNA reads TGCAGTGCTAGAGATTCTAGCGGGAGGGTGGCAGATACGCAGTATTTT. Amino acid sequence: CSARDSSGRVADTQYF.